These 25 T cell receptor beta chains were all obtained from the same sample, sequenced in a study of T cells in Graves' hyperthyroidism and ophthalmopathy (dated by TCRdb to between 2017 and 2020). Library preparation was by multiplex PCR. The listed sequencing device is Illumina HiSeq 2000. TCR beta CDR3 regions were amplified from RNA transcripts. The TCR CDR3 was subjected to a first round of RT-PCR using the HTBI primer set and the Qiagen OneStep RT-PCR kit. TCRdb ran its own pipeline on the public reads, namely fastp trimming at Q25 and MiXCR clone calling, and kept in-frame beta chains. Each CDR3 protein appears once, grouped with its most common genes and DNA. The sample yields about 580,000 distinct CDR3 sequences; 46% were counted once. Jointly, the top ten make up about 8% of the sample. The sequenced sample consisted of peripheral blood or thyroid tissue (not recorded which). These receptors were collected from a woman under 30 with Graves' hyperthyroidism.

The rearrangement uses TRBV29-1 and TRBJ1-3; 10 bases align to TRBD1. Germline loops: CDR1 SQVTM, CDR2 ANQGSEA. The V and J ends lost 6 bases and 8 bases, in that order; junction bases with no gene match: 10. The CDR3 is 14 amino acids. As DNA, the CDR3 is TGCAGCGTCGGACAGGGGGTTGGAGGACACACCATATATTTT. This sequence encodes CSVGQGVGGHTIYF.

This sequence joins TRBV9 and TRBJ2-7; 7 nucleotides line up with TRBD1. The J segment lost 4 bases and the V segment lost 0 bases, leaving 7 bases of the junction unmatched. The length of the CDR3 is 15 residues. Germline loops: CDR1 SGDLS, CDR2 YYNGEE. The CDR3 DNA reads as TGTGCCAGCAGCGTAGATACAGGGGTCTTTTACGAGCAGTACTTC. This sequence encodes CASSVDTGVFYEQYF.

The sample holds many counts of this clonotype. DNA of the CDR3: TGTGCCAGCAGTGCGGGAGGGGGACATAGCAATCAGCCCCAGCATTTT. Its translation: CASSAGGGHSNQPQHF. The chain uses TRBV12-3 or TRBV12-4 and TRBJ1-5, with a possible D match to TRBD1 (6 bases). The CDR3 sequence is 16 residues long. With 5 bases removed from V and 0 bases from J, the gap between germline ends came to 14 bases.

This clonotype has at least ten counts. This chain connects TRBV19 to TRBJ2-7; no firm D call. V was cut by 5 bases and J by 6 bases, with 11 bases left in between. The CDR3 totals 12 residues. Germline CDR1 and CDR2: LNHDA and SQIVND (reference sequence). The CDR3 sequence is CASSSRGPEQYF. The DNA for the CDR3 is TGTGCCAGTAGTTCTCGAGGACCCGAGCAGTACTTC.

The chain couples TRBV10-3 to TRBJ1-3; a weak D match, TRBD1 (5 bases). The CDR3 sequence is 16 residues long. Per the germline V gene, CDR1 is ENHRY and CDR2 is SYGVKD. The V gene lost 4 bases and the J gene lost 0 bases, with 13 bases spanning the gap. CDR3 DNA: TGTGCCATCAGTGGTGCGGGACTGAGCTCTGGAAACACCATATATTTT. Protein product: CAISGAGLSSGNTIYF.

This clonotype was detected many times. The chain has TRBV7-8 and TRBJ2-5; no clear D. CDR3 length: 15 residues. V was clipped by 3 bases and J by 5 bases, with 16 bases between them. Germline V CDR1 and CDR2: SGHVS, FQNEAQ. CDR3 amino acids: CASSFSGRPLETQYF. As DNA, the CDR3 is TGTGCCAGCAGCTTCTCGGGCAGGCCCTTGGAGACCCAGTACTTC.

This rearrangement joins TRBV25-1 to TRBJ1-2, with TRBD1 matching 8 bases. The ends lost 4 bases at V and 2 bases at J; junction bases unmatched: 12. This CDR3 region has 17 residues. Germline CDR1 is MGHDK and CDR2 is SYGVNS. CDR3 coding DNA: TGTGCCAGCAGTGCTGGAAGGGCGGCAGGGGGCAACTATGGCTACACCTTC. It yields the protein CASSAGRAAGGNYGYTF.

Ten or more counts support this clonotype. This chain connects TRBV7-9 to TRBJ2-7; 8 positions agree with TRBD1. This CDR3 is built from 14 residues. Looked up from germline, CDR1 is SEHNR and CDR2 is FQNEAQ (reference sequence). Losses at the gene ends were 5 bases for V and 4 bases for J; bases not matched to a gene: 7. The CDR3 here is CASSRPQGAYEQYF. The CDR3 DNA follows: TGTGCCAGCAGCCGACCGCAGGGGGCGTACGAGCAGTACTTC.

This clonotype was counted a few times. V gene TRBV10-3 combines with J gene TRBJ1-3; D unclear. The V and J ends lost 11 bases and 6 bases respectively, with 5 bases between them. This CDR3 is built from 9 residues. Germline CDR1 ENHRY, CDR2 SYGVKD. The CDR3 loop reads CAPINTIYF. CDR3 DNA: TGTGCCCCTATAAACACCATATATTTT.

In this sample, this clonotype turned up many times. The CDR3 sequence is CSARSEAARTGELFF. CDR3 DNA sequence: TGCAGTGCTAGATCCGAAGCAGCGAGAACCGGGGAGCTGTTTTTT. The rearrangement uses TRBV20-1 and TRBJ2-2, with D uncertain. V shed 2 bases and J shed 5 bases, with 15 bases lying between them. The CDR3 is 15 residues long. Looked up from germline, CDR1 is DFQATT and CDR2 is SNEGSKA (reference sequence).

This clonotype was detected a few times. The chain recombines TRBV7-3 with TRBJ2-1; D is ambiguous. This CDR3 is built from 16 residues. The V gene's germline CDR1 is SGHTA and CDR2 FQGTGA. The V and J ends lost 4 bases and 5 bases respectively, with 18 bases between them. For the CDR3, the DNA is TGTGCCAGCAGCTACCACCGCTTGACCTCTGACAATGAGCAGTTCTTC. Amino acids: CASSYHRLTSDNEQFF. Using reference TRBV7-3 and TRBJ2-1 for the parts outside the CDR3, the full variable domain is GAGVSQTPSNKVTEKGKYVELRCDPISGHTALYWYRQSLGQGPEFLIYFQGTGAADDSGLPNDRFFAVRPEGSVSTLKIQRTERGDSAVYLCASSYHRLTSDNEQFFGPGTRLTVL.

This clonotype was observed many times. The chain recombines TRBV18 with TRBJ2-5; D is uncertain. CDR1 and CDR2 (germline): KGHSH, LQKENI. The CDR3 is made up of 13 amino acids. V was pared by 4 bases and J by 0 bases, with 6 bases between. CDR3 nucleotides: TGTGCCAGCTCACTCTCGTACCAAGAGACCCAGTACTTC. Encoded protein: CASSLSYQETQYF.

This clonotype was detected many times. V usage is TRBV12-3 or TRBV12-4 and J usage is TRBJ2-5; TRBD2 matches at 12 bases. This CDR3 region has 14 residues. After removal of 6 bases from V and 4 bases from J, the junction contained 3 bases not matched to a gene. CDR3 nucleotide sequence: TGTGCCAGCAGAATGACTAGCGGGAGAGAGACCCAGTACTTC. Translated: CASRMTSGRETQYF.

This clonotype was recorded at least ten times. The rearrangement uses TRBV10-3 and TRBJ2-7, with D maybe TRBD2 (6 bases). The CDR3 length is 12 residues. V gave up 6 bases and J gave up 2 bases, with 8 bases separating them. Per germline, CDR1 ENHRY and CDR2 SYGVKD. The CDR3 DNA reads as TGTGCCATCAGGGAGGGAGCCTACGAGCAGTACTTC. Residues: CAIREGAYEQYF.

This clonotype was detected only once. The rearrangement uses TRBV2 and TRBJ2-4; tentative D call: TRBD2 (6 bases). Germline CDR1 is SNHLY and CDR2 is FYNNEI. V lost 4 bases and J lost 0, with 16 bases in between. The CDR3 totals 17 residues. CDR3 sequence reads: CASSGAGGGKAKNIQYF. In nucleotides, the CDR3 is TGTGCCAGCAGTGGAGCGGGTGGCGGGAAAGCCAAAAACATTCAGTACTTC.

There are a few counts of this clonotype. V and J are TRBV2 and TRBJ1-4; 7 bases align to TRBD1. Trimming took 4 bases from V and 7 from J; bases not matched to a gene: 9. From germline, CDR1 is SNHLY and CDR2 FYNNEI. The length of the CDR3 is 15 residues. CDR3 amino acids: CASSAGTATGEKLFF. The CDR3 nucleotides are TGTGCCAGCAGTGCGGGGACAGCCACGGGTGAAAAACTGTTTTTT.

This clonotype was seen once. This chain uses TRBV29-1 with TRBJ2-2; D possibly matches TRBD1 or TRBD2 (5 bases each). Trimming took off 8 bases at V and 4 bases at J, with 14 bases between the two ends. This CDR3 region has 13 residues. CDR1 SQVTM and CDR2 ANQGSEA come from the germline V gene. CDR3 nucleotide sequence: TGCAGCATAACCGGGACCATCACCGGGGAGCTGTTTTTT. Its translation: CSITGTITGELFF.

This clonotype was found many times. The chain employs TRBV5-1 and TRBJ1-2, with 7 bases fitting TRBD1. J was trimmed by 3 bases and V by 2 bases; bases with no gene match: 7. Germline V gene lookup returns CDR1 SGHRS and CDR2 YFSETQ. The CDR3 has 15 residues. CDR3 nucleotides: TGCGCCAGCAGCTTCCTGTACAGGGGAGACTATGGCTACACCTTC. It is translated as CASSFLYRGDYGYTF.

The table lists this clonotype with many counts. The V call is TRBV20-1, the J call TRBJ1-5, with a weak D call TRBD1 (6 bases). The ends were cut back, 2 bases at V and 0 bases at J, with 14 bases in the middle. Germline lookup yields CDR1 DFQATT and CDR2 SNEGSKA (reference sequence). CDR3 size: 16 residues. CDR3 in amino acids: CSARKTGDYSNQPQHF. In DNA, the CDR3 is TGCAGTGCTAGAAAGACAGGAGATTATAGCAATCAGCCCCAGCATTTT.

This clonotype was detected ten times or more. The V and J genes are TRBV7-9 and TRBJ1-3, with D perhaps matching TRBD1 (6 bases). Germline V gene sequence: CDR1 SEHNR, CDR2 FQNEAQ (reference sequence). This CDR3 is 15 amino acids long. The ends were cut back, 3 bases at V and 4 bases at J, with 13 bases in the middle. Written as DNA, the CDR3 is TGTGCCAGCAGCTTGATGACAGGCGTCGGAAACACCATATATTTT. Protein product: CASSLMTGVGNTIYF.

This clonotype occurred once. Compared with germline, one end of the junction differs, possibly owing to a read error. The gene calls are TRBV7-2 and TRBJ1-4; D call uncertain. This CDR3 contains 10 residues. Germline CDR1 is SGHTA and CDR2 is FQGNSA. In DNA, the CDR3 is TGTGCCAGCCTCCCCGGGAACGTTACTTTT. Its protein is CASLPGNVTF.

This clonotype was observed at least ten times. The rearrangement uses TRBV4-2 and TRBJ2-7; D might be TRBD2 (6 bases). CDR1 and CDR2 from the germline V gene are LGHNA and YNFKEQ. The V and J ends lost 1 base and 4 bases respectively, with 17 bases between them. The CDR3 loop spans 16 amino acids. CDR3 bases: TGTGCCAGCAGCCAAGCTAGCGCAGTTGGGTCTTACGAGCAGTACTTC. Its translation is CASSQASAVGSYEQYF.

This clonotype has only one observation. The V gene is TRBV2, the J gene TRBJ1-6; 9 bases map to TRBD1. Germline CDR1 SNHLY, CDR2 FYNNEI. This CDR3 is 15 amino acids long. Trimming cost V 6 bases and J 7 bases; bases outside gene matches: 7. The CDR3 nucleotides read TGTGCCAGCAGCCGCCCTACAGGGGGCAATTCACCCCTCCACTTT. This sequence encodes CASSRPTGGNSPLHF.

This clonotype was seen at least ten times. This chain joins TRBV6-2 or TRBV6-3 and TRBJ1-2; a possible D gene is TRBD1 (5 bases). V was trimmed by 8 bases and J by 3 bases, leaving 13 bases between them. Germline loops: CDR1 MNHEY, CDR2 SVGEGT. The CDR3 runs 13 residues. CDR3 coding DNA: TGTGCCAGCGGGACTATATTGGACTATGGCTACACCTTC. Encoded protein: CASGTILDYGYTF.

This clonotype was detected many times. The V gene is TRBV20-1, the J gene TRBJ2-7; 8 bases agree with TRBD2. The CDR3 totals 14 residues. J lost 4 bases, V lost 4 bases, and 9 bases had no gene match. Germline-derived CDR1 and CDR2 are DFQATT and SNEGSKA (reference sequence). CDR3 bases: TGCAGTGCTACTTCTAGCGGGCTCTTTTACGAGCAGTACTTC. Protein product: CSATSSGLFYEQYF.